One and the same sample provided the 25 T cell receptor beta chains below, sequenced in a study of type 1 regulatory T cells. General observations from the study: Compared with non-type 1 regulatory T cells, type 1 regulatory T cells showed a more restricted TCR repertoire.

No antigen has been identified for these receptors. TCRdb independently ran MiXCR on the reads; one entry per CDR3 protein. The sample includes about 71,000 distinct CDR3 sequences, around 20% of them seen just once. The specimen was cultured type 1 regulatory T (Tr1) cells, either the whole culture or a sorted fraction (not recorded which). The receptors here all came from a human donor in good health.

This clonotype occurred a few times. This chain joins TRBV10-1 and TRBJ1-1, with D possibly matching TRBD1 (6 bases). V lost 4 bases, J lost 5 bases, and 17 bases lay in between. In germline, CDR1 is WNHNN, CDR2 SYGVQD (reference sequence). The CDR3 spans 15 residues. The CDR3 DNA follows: TGCGCCAGCAGTGTCGTCGGGGGGGGGCAAACTGAAGCTTTCTTT. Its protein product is CASSVVGGGQTEAFF.

CDR3 region: CASSHRDPFETQYF. As DNA, the CDR3 is TGTGCCAGCAGCCACCGGGACCCCTTTGAGACCCAGTACTTC. The chain recombines TRBV3-1 with TRBJ2-5; D may correspond to TRBD1 or TRBD2 (5 bases each). Looked up from germline, CDR1 is LGHDT and CDR2 is YNNKEL (reference sequence). The CDR3 extends over 14 amino acids. The germline V and J ends were trimmed by 3 bases and 5 bases, with 13 bases remaining between them.

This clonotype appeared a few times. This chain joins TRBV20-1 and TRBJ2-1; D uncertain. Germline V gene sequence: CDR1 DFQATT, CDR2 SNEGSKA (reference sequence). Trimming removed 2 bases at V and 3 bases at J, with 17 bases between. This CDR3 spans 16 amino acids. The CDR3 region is CSARQDLGEIYNEQFF. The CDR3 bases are TGCAGTGCTAGACAAGACCTTGGGGAAATCTACAATGAGCAGTTCTTC.

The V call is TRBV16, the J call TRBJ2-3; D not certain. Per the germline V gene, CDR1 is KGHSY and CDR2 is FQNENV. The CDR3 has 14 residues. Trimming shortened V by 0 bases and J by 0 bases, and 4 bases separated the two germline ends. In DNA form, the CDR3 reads TGTGCCAGCAGCCAATCGGCCAGCACAGATACGCAGTATTTT. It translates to CASSQSASTDTQYF.

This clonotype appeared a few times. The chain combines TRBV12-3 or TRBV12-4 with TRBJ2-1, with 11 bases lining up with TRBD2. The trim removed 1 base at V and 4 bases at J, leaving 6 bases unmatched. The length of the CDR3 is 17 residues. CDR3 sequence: CASSLDSLAGAYNEQFF. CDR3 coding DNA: TGTGCCAGCAGTTTAGATTCACTAGCGGGAGCGTACAATGAGCAGTTCTTC.

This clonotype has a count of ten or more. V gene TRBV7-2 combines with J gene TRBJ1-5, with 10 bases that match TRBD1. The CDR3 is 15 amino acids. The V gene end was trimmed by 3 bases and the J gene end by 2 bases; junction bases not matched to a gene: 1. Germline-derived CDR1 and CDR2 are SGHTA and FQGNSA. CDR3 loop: CASSFDRGRNQPQHF. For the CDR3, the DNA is TGTGCCAGCAGCTTCGACAGGGGGCGCAATCAGCCCCAGCATTTT.

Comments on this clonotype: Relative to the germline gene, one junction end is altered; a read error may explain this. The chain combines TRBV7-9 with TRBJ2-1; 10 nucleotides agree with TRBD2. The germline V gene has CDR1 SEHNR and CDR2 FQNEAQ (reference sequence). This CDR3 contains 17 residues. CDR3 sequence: CASGLGASGSIYNEQFF. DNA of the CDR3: TGTGCCAGCGGCTTAGGAGCTAGCGGGAGCATCTACAATGAGCAGTTCTTC.

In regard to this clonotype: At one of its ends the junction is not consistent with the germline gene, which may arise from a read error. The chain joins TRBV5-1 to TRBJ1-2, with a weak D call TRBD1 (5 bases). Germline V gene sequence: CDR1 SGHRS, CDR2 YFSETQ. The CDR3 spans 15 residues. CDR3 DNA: TGCGCCGGCAGCTATTGGGACCAAGGAGGATATGGCTACACCTTC. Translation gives CAGSYWDQGGYGYTF.

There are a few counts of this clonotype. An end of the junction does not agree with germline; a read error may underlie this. DNA of the CDR3: TGTGCTAGCAGCGCGACAGGGGCGGGAGCACAAGAGACCCAGTACTTC. It yields the protein CASSATGAGAQETQYF. This rearrangement joins TRBV7-7 to TRBJ2-5; a possible D gene is TRBD1 (8 bases). The CDR3 spans 16 residues. The V gene's germline CDR1 is SSHAT and CDR2 FNYEAQ (reference sequence).

CDR3 amino acids: CASSPTSANTEAFF. Here the CDR3 DNA reads TGCGCCAGCAGCCCTACTTCAGCGAACACTGAAGCTTTCTTT. The V gene is TRBV5-1, the J gene TRBJ1-1; no clear D gene. The germline gives CDR1 SGHRS, CDR2 YFSETQ. Trimming cost V 4 bases and J 1 base, with 11 bases left between them. There are 14 residues in the CDR3.

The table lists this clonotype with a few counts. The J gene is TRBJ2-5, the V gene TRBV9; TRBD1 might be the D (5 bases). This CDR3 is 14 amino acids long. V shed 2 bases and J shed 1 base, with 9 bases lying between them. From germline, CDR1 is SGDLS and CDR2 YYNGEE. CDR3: CASSVGQGQETQYF. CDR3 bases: TGTGCCAGCAGCGTGGGGCAAGGCCAAGAGACCCAGTACTTC.

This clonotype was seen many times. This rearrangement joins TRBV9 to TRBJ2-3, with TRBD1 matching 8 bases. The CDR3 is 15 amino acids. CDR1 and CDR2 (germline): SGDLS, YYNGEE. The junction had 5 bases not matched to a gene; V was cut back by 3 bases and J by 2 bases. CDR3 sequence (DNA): TGTGCCAGCAGCGGAGCAGGGGGCTTCACAGATACGCAGTATTTT. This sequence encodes CASSGAGGFTDTQYF.

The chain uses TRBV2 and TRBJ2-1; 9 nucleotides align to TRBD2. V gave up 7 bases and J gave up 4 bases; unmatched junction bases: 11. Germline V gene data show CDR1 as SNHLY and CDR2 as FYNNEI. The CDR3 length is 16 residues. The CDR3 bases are TGTGCCAGCAAGAGTTCGGAGCGGGGGGTATACAATGAGCAGTTCTTC. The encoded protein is CASKSSERGVYNEQFF. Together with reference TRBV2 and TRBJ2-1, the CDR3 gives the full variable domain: EPEVTQTPSHQVTQMGQEVILRCVPISNHLYFYWYRQILGQKVEFLVSFYNNEISEKSEIFDDQFSVERPDGSNFTLKIRSTKLEDSAMYFCASKSSERGVYNEQFFGPGTRLTVL.

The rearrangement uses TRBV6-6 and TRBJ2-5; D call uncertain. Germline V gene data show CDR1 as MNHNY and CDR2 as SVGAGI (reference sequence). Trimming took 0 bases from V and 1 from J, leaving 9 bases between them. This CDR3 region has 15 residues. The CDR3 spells CASSYSSLTQETQYF. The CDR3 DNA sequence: TGTGCCAGCAGTTACTCGTCGCTCACCCAAGAGACCCAGTACTTC.

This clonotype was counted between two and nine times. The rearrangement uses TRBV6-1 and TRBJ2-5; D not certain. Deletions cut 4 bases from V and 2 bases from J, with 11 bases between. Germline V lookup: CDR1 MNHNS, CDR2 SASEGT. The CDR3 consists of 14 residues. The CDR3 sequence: CASSVFRNQETQYF. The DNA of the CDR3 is TGTGCCAGCAGTGTCTTCCGGAATCAAGAGACCCAGTACTTC.

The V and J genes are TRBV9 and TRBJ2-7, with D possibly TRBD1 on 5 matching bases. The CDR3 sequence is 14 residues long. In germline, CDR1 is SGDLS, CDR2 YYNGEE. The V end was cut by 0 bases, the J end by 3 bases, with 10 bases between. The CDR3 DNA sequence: TGTGCCAGCAGCGTAGGAGGTCAGGGCTACGAGCAGTACTTC. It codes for CASSVGGQGYEQYF.

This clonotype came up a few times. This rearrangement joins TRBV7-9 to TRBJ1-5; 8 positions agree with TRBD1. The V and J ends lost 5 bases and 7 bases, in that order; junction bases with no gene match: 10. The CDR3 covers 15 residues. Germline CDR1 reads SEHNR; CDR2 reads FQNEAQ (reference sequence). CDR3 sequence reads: CASSGGKQGEQPQHF. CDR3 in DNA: TGTGCCAGCAGCGGAGGGAAACAGGGGGAACAGCCCCAGCATTTT. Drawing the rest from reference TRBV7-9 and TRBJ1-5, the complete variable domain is DTGVSQNPRHKITKRGQNVTFRCDPISEHNRLYWYRQTLGQGPEFLTYFQNEAQLEKSRLLSDRFSAERPKGSFSTLEIQRTEQGDSAMYLCASSGGKQGEQPQHFGDGTRLSIL.

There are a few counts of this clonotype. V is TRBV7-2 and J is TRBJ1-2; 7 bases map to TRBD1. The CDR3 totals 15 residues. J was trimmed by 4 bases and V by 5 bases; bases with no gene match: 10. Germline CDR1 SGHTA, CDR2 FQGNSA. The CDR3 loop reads CASSVPGTVFYGYTF. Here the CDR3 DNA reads TGTGCCAGCAGCGTCCCCGGGACAGTCTTCTATGGCTACACCTTC.

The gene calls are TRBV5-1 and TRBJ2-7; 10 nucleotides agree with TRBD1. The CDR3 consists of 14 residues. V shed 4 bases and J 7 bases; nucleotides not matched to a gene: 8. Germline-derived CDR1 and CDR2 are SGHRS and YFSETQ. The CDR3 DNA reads TGCGCCAGCAGCGCCCCGGGACAGGGGTGGGAGCAGTACTTC. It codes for CASSAPGQGWEQYF.

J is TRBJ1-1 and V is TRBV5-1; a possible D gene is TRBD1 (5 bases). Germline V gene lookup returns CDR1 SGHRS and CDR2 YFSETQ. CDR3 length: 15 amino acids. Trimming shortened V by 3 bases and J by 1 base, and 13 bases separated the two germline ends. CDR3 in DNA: TGCGCCAGCAGCTCCCGGGGCCGGCAGAACACTGAAGCTTTCTTT. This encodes CASSSRGRQNTEAFF.

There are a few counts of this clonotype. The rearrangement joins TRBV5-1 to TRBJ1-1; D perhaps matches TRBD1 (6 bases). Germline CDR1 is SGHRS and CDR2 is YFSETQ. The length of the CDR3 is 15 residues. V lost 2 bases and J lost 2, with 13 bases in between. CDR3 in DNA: TGCGCCAGCAGCTTAACCGGACAGTTAAACACTGAAGCTTTCTTT. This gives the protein CASSLTGQLNTEAFF.

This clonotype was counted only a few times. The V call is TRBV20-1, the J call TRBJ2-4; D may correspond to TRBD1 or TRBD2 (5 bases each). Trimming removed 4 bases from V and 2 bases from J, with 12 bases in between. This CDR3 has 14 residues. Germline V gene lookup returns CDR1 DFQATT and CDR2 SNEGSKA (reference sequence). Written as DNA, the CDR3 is TGCAGTGCTATCTCTGGGGGATCCAAAAACATTCAGTACTTC. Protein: CSAISGGSKNIQYF.

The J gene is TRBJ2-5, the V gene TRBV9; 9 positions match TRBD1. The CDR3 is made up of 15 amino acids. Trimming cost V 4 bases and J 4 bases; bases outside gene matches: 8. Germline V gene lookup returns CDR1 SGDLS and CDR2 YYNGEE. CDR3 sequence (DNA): TGTGCCAGCAGCCCCGGACAGGGGATCGGAGAGACCCAGTACTTC. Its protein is CASSPGQGIGETQYF.

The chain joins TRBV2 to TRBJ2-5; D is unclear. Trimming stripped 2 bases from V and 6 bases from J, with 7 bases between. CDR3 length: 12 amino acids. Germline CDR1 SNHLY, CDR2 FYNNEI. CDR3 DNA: TGTGCCAGCAGTGAAAAGAGAAAGACCCAGTACTTC. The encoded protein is CASSEKRKTQYF.

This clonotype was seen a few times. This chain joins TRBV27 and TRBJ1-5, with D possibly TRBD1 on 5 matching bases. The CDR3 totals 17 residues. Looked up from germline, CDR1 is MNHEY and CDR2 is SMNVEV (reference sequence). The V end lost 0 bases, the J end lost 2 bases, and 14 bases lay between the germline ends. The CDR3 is CASSLSIGGVGNQPQHF. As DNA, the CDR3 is TGTGCCAGCAGTTTATCGATTGGGGGGGTAGGCAATCAGCCCCAGCATTTT.